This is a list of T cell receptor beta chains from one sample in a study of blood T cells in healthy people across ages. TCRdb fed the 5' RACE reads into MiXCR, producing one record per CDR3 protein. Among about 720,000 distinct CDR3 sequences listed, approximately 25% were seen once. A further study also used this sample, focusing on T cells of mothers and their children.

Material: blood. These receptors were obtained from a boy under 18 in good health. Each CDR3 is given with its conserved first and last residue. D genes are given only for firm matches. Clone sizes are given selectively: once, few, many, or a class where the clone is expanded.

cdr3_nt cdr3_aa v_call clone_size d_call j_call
TGTGCCAGCGGGATTACAGGGAATCAGCCCCAGCATTTT CASGITGNQPQHF TRBV27 few NA TRBJ1-5
TGTGCCATCAGTGGTCTAGCGGGGCCTTACAATGAGCAGTTCTTC CAISGLAGPYNEQFF TRBV10-3 NA TRBD2 TRBJ2-1
TGCGCCAGCAGCCAAGACGGGGGAGAGCTCAATGAGCAGTTCTTC CASSQDGGELNEQFF TRBV4-3 few NA TRBJ2-1
TGCGCCAGCAGCCCAACGGATGGAGGGTACGAGCAGTACTTC CASSPTDGGYEQYF TRBV4-3 NA NA TRBJ2-7
TGTGCCAGCAGCGCCACGGGAGAGGACGCCTACAATGAGCAGTTCTTC CASSATGEDAYNEQFF TRBV9 NA NA TRBJ2-1
TGTGCCAGCAGTTTGTCAGTAGAGACCCAGTACTTC CASSLSVETQYF TRBV5-1 many NA TRBJ2-5
TGTGCCAGCAGTTCGCCGGGCGAGGGCCGGGGCTACACCTTC CASSSPGEGRGYTF TRBV27 few NA TRBJ1-2
TGCAGCGTTTCGGGGCAGGTGAACACTGAAGCTTTCTTT CSVSGQVNTEAFF TRBV29-1 few NA TRBJ1-1
TGTGCCATTCAGACAGGGGTTGCCTACGAGCAGTACTTC CAIQTGVAYEQYF TRBV10-3 NA TRBD1 TRBJ2-7
TGTGCCAGCAGGGACGGACTAGACCTAGAGACCCAGTACTTC CASRDGLDLETQYF TRBV7-9 NA TRBD2 TRBJ2-5
TGCGCCAGCAGCCCAAGGGCGATTGCGGAAACCTACGAGCAGTACTTC CASSPRAIAETYEQYF TRBV4-3 NA NA TRBJ2-7
TGCGCCAGCAGCCCGGGACAGGGGGCACCGATTGAAGCTTTCTTT CASSPGQGAPIEAFF TRBV5-1 NA TRBD1 TRBJ1-1
TGTGCCAGCAGTTCCCAGGGCGGTTACAATGAGCAGTTCTTC CASSSQGGYNEQFF TRBV6-5 few NA TRBJ2-1
TGTGCCAGCGGAAGACTAGCGGGAGGACTCAAAAACACAGATACGCAGTATTTT CASGRLAGGLKNTDTQYF TRBV2 NA TRBD2 TRBJ2-3
TGTGCCAGCAGCTCTTCAACAGGGCACAATGAGCAGTTCTTC CASSSSTGHNEQFF TRBV7-9 few NA TRBJ2-1